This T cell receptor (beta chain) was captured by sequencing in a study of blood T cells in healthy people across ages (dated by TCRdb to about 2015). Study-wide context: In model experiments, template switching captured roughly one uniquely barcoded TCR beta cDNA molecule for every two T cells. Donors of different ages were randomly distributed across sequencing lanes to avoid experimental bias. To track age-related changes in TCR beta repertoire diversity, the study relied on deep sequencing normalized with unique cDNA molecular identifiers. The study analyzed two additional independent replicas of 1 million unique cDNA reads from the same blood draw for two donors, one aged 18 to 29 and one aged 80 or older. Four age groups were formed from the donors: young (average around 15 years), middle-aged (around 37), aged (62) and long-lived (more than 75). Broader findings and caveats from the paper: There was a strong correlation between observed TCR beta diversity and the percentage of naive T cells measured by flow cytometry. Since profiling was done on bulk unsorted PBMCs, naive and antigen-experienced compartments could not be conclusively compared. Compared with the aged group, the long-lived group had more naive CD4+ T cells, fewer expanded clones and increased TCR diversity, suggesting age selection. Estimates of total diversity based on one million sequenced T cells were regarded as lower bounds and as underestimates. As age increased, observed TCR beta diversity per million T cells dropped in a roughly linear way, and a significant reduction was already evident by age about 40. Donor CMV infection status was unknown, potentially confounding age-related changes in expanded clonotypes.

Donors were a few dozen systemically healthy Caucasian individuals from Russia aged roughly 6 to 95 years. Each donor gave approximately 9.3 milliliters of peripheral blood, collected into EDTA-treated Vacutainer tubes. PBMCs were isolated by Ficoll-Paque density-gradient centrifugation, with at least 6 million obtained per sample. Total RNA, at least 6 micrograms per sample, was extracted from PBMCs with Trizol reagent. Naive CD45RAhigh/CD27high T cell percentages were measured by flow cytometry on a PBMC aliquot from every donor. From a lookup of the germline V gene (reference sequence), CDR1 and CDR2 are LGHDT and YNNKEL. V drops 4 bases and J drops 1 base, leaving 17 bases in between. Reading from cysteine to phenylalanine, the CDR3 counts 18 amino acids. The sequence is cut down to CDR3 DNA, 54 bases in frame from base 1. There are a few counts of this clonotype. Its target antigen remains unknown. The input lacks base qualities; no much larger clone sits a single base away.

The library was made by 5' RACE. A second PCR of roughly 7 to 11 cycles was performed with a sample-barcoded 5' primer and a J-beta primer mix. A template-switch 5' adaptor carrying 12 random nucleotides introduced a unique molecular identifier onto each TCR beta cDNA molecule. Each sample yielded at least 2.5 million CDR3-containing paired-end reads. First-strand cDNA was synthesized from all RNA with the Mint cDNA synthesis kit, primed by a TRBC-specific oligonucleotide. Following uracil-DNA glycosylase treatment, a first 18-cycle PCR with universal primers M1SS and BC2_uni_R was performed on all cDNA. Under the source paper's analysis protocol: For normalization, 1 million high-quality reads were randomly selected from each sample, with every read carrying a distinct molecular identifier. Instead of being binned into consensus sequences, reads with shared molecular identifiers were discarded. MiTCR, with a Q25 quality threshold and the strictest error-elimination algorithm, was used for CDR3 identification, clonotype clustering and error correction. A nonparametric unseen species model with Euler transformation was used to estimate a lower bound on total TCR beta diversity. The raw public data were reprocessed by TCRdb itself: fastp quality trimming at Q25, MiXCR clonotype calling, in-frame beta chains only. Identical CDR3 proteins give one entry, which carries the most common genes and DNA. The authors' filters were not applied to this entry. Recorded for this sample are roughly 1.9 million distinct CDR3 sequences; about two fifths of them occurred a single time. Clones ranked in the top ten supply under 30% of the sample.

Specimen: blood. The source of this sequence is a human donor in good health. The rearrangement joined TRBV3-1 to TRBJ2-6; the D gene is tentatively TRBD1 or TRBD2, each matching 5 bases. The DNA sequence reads TGTGCCAGCAGCCCGATAACCGGGACCGCGTCTGGGGCCAACGTCCTGACTTTC. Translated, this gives CASSPITGTASGANVLTF.